The present entry profiles one TCR beta chain with its context. Assay used: immunoSEQ multiplex PCR; TCRdb lists only in-frame clones, some missing. The data hold roughly 330,000 clones, with 80% to 90% observed a single time. The record originates from a study of blood T cell repertoires in COVID-19. In the study overall: The United States, Italy and Spain provided the acute and convalescent COVID-19 samples. PBMCs, B-cell-depleted T cells, or T cells provided the cDNA or gDNA that made up the material.

Trimming removed 2 bases at V and 5 bases at J, with 5 bases between. Germline V gene data show CDR1 as MNHNS and CDR2 as SASEGT. The CDR3 runs to 12 residues. This sequence was found in a woman younger than 45 who had recovered from COVID-19. The chain recombines TRBV6-1 with TRBJ2-3; unclear D gene. The specimen sequenced was PBMCs or T cells enriched from blood (not recorded which). The CDR3 region is CASSERGDTQYF. DNA of the CDR3: TGTGCCAGCAGTGAAAGAGGAGATACGCAGTATTTT.